Below, 23 T cell receptor beta chains from the same sample are listed, as sequenced in a study of shared clonotypes between healthy human individuals. TCRdb keeps only in-frame clones here, not all; method: immunoSEQ multiplex PCR. Among approximately 470,000 clones listed, 70% to 85% were seen once. The sample taken for sequencing was PBMCs. The receptors stem from a woman aged 40 to 50 in good health. Some clones in this sample may be carry-over from other donors' samples.

V is TRBV5-1 and J is TRBJ2-2; D not certain. Germline V gene data show CDR1 as SGHRS and CDR2 as YFSETQ. Trimming removed 3 bases at V and 2 bases at J, with 8 bases between. The CDR3 is 14 amino acids. The CDR3 bases are TGCGCCAGCAGCTACACAGATAACACCGGGGAGCTGTTTTTT. Amino acid sequence: CASSYTDNTGELFF. The full variable domain, with the rest looked up from reference TRBV5-1 and TRBJ2-2, is KAGVTQTPRYLIKTRGQQVTLSCSPISGHRSVSWYQQTPGQGLQFLFEYFSETQRNKGNFPGRFSGRQFSNSRSEMNVSTLELGDSALYLCASSYTDNTGELFFGEGSRLTVL.

This chain uses TRBV5-1 with TRBJ2-5; D is ambiguous. This CDR3 comprises 12 residues. Germline assignment: CDR1 SGHRS and CDR2 YFSETQ. V was shortened by 3 bases and J by 5 bases, with 8 bases between the two germline ends. CDR3 bases: TGCGCCAGCAGCTCGCAACAGGAGACCCAGTACTTC. Amino acids: CASSSQQETQYF.

The chain is built from TRBV2 and TRBJ2-3; tentative D call: TRBD1 (5 bases). Germline-derived CDR1 and CDR2 are SNHLY and FYNNEI. This CDR3 has 14 amino acids. V was clipped by 4 bases and J by 2 bases, with 10 bases between them. As DNA, the CDR3 is TGTGCCAGCAGTGGAAGACAGCACACAGATACGCAGTATTTT. Amino acids: CASSGRQHTDTQYF.

This sequence joins TRBV4-2 and TRBJ1-4; possibly TRBD1 for D (5 bases). V lost 0 bases and J lost 11, with 19 bases in between. Germline loops: CDR1 LGHNA, CDR2 YNFKEQ. The CDR3 consists of 16 residues. CDR3 region: CASSQETGPNMRKLFF. The CDR3 bases are TGTGCCAGCAGCCAAGAAACAGGACCGAACATGAGGAAACTGTTTTTT.

The genes are TRBV9 and TRBJ2-3; D may be TRBD1 (6 bases). V was pared by 3 bases and J by 1 base, with 9 bases between. The germline V gene encodes CDR1 SGDLS and CDR2 YYNGEE. The CDR3 is made up of 14 amino acids. CDR3 sequence reads: CASSARQGTDTQYF. CDR3 DNA: TGTGCCAGCAGCGCCAGACAGGGCACAGATACGCAGTATTTT.

This clone was recorded only once. The chain employs TRBV27 and TRBJ2-3; 7 bases line up with TRBD2. This CDR3 has 16 residues. V trimming: 3 bases; J trimming: 5 bases; junction bases outside the gene matches: 11. Germline V gene data show CDR1 as MNHEY and CDR2 as SMNVEV (reference sequence). CDR3 region: CASSFSLREMLDTQYF. In nucleotides, the CDR3 is TGTGCCAGCAGTTTTTCTTTGCGGGAGATGTTAGATACGCAGTATTTT.

The chain joins TRBV29-1 to TRBJ1-2, with D tentatively TRBD1 (6 bases). The ends were cut back, 8 bases at V and 3 bases at J, with 22 bases in the middle. Germline V gene lookup returns CDR1 SQVTM and CDR2 ANQGSEA. The CDR3 has 15 amino acids. This CDR3 reads CSIPAAGDIYYGYTF. CDR3 nucleotide sequence: TGCAGCATCCCTGCAGCAGGGGACATCTACTATGGCTACACCTTC.

The V gene is TRBV19, the J gene TRBJ1-2; D is ambiguous. CDR3 length equals 14 residues. V lost 5 bases and J lost 6, with 16 bases in between. CDR1 is LNHDA and CDR2 is SQIVND in the germline V gene (reference sequence). The CDR3 spells CASSPGRVGHGYTF. The CDR3 region has the DNA TGTGCCAGTAGTCCCGGCCGGGTCGGACATGGCTACACCTTC.

V gene TRBV11-3 combines with J gene TRBJ1-1; tentative D call: TRBD1 (5 bases). Germline loops: CDR1 SGHNT, CDR2 YENEEA. Trimming took off 5 bases at V and 0 bases at J, with 10 bases between the two ends. The CDR3 extends over 14 amino acids. Written as DNA, the CDR3 is TGTGCCAGCAGCCCGGGGCGTCTGAACACTGAAGCTTTCTTT. This encodes CASSPGRLNTEAFF. Full variable domain (missing parts from reference TRBV11-3 and TRBJ1-1): EAGVVQSPRYKIIEKKQPVAFWCNPISGHNTLYWYLQNLGQGPELLIRYENEEAVDDSQLPKDRFSAERLKGVDSTLKIQPAELGDSAVYLCASSPGRLNTEAFFGQGTRLTVV.

The CDR3 sequence: CASSLPTGGSGNTIYF. In nucleotides, the CDR3 is TGTGCCAGCAGCCTTCCCACAGGGGGCTCTGGAAACACCATATATTTT. This chain joins TRBV28 and TRBJ1-3; 8 bases map to TRBD1. Unmatched junction bases numbered 7, after V lost 6 bases and J lost 0 bases. Germline V lookup: CDR1 MDHEN, CDR2 SYDVKM. The CDR3 sequence is 16 residues long.

The chain couples TRBV6-1 to TRBJ1-1; 8 nucleotides agree with TRBD1. The germline CDR1 and CDR2 sequences are MNHNS and SASEGT. This CDR3 contains 15 residues. The junction had 4 bases not matched to a gene; V was cut back by 3 bases and J by 1 base. CDR3 region: CASSDYQGANTEAFF. CDR3 DNA: TGTGCCAGCAGTGATTATCAGGGGGCGAACACTGAAGCTTTCTTT.

The chain carries TRBV5-1 and TRBJ2-5; TRBD1 matches at 9 bases. TRBJ2-7 matches the DNA end more closely, so the J call is doubtful. From germline, CDR1 is SGHRS and CDR2 YFSETQ. This CDR3 contains 16 residues. CDR3 DNA sequence: TGCGCCAGCAGCTCAGGACAGGGGAGGGGTTCCTACGAGCAGTACTTC. This gives the protein CASSSGQGRGSYEQYF.

This chain links TRBV9 with TRBJ2-7; 8 nucleotides agree with TRBD2. CDR3 length equals 16 residues. V gave up 0 bases and J gave up 5 bases; unmatched junction bases: 10. Germline CDR1 reads SGDLS; CDR2 reads YYNGEE. The CDR3 coding sequence is TGTGCCAGCAGCGTAGAGAGCGGGAGCTCGTTTGACGAGCAGTACTTC. This gives the protein CASSVESGSSFDEQYF.

This chain links TRBV11-2 with TRBJ1-1, with a weak D call TRBD1 (5 bases). Germline V gene data show CDR1 as SGHAT and CDR2 as FQNNGV. Between the trimmed V and J ends, which lost 1 base and 0 bases, there was a span of 9 bases. The CDR3 sequence is 15 residues long. The CDR3 protein is CASSLVGALNTEAFF. The CDR3 nucleotides are TGTGCCAGCAGCTTAGTCGGGGCCCTGAACACTGAAGCTTTCTTT.

In its sample, this clone was seen a few times. The chain employs TRBV11-2 and TRBJ1-1, with TRBD1 as a possible D gene (5 bases). The V gene's germline CDR1 is SGHAT and CDR2 FQNNGV. Trimming removed 3 bases at V and 3 bases at J, with 8 bases between. The CDR3 consists of 13 residues. The CDR3 loop is CASSFGGDTEAFF. The CDR3 DNA reads as TGTGCCAGCAGCTTCGGGGGGGACACTGAAGCTTTCTTT. Based on the CDR3 plus reference TRBV11-2 and TRBJ1-1, the full variable domain is EAGVAQSPRYKIIEKRQSVAFWCNPISGHATLYWYQQILGQGPKLLIQFQNNGVVDDSQLPKDRFSAERLKGVDSTLKIQPAKLEDSAVYLCASSFGGDTEAFFGQGTRLTVV.

The chain uses TRBV10-3 and TRBJ1-2; a possible D gene is TRBD1 (6 bases). Trimming pared 8 bases from V and 2 bases from J, leaving 18 bases between. Germline CDR1 reads ENHRY; CDR2 reads SYGVKD. The CDR3 is 15 amino acids. The CDR3 DNA is TGTGCCATCCGGCCCGGGGGTCAGGGGAACTATGGCTACACCTTC. Translation gives CAIRPGGQGNYGYTF.

CDR3 loop: CASSSVGEPYGYTF. The DNA of the CDR3 is TGTGCCAGCAGCTCCGTAGGGGAGCCCTATGGCTACACCTTC. The chain employs TRBV5-4 and TRBJ1-2, with D perhaps TRBD1 (5 bases). This CDR3 comprises 14 residues. V shed 3 bases and J shed 4 bases, with 13 bases lying between them. The germline V gene has CDR1 SGHNT and CDR2 YYREEE (reference sequence).

This clone has more than one count but fewer than ten. V is TRBV28 and J is TRBJ2-4; TRBD1 is a possible D gene (6 bases). V lost 5 bases and J 6 bases, leaving 8 bases between the germline ends. Germline CDR1 and CDR2: MDHEN and SYDVKM. The CDR3 is 12 amino acids. CDR3 residues: CASSIQGNIQYF. CDR3 in DNA: TGTGCCAGCAGTATACAGGGAAACATTCAGTACTTC.

This clone showed up many times. V is TRBV15 and J is TRBJ2-2, with 7 bases that match TRBD1. Trimming cost V 6 bases and J 3 bases; bases outside gene matches: 4. From germline, CDR1 is LNHNV and CDR2 YYDKDF (reference sequence). The CDR3 covers 14 residues. The CDR3 DNA follows: TGTGCCACCAGGAGCGACAGGGACACCGGGGAGCTGTTTTTT. Protein: CATRSDRDTGELFF.

The chain recombines TRBV19 with TRBJ1-2; a weak D match, TRBD1 (5 bases). The length of the CDR3 is 14 residues. Germline loops: CDR1 LNHDA, CDR2 SQIVND (reference sequence). Trimming took 2 bases from V and 4 from J, leaving 11 bases between them. CDR3 bases: TGTGCCAGTAGTATAACGGGGCCGGGCTATGGCTACACCTTC. Its translation: CASSITGPGYGYTF.

Remarks on this clone: It may be a read error: a sequence one base away is much more abundant. This chain joins TRBV18 and TRBJ2-5, with 7 bases lining up with TRBD2. With the DNA end fitting TRBJ2-7 better, the J assignment may be wrong. The CDR3 covers 13 residues. Per germline, CDR1 KGHSH and CDR2 LQKENI. CDR3 DNA: TGTGCCAGCTCACCAGGGGAGGGCTACGAGCAGTACTTC. The encoded protein is CASSPGEGYEQYF.

V is TRBV6-6 and J is TRBJ2-7; D gene uncertain. This CDR3 has 13 residues. V dropped 5 bases and J dropped 6 bases, with 14 bases sitting between them. Germline-derived CDR1 and CDR2 are MNHNY and SVGAGI (reference sequence). The CDR3 DNA sequence: TGTGCCAGCAGTCCCTCTAGGGCGAGCGAGCAGTACTTC. As protein: CASSPSRASEQYF.

Worth noting for this clone: This sample also contains other DNA sequences that code for the same CDR3. The gene calls are TRBV19 and TRBJ2-1; D is undetermined. In germline, CDR1 is LNHDA, CDR2 SQIVND (reference sequence). This CDR3 contains 14 residues. Trimming cost V 5 bases and J 0 bases, with 8 bases left between them. The CDR3 region is CASSLRNSYNEQFF. CDR3 in DNA: TGTGCCAGTAGTTTGCGGAACTCCTACAATGAGCAGTTCTTC.